This TCR beta chain was captured by sequencing in a study of T cell responses to AZD1222 COVID-19 vaccine. The study, taken as a whole, reports: Spike-specific TCR breadth and depth grew following two AZD1222 doses. Donors, mostly white British, included more females; clonal diversity was possibly underestimated.

The CDR3 is 15 amino acids. The V end was cut by 5 bases, the J end by 6 bases, with 20 bases between. Per germline, CDR1 MNHEY and CDR2 SMNVEV (reference sequence). TCRdb's copy holds only in-frame clones and misses some; the assay was immunoSEQ multiplex PCR. The sample lists about 160,000 clones, roughly 90% occurring once. Remarks on this clone: Its antigen is still unknown.

Second-dose intervals near 4 or 12 weeks were combined. This chain joins TRBV27 and TRBJ2-7, with D perhaps assigned TRBD1 or TRBD2 (6 bases each). Source: peripheral blood, taken 28 days after the second AZD1222 dose. The TCR was taken from an adult who received the AZD1222 COVID-19 vaccine. CDR3 in amino acids: CASSPPRGQGREQYF. The CDR3 nucleotides read TGTGCCAGCAGTCCTCCCCGGGGGCAGGGACGCGAGCAGTACTTC.